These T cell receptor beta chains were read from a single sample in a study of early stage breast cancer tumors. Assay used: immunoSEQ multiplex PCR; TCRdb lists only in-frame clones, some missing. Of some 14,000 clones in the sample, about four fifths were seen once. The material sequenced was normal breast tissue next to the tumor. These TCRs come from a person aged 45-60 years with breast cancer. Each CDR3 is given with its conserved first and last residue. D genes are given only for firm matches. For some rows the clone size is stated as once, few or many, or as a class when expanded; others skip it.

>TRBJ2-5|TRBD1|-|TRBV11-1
TGTGCCAGCAGCAGAGGGGGCAGGGGTGAGACCCAGTACTTC
CASSRGGRGETQYF
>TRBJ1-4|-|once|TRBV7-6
TGTGCCAGCAGCTTGGTGCGGGGGCTAAGTGAAAAACTGTTTTTT
CASSLVRGLSEKLFF
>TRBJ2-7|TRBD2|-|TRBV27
TGTGCCAGCACCCATGGGTCCCTCCCCAGGAGGGAGGGTTTCTCCTACGAGCAGTACTTC
CASTHGSLPRREGFSYEQYF
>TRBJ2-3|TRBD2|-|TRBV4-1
TGCGCCAGCAGCCAAGCGCGGGTAGCGGGAGTAGTAGATACGCAGTATTTT
CASSQARVAGVVDTQYF
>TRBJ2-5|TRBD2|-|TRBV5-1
TGCGCCAGCAGCTTGGCCTCGGGGACTAGCGGGACCCAGTACTTC
CASSLASGTSGTQYF
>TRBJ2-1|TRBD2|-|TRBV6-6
TGTGCCAGCAGTACCAGCGGGAGAACCTACAATGAGCAGTTCTTC
CASSTSGRTYNEQFF
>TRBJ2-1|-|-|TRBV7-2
TGTGCCAGCAGCTTAGGGGGCGGTTACAATGAGCAGTTCTTC
CASSLGGGYNEQFF
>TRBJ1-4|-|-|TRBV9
TGTGCCAGCAGCTGGAGGGCCGGGAGTAATGAAAAACTGTTTTTT
CASSWRAGSNEKLFF
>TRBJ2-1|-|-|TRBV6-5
TGTGCCAGCAGTTACTCCGGGACCCAGAGCTACAATGAGCAGTTCTTC
CASSYSGTQSYNEQFF
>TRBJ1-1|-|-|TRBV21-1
TGTGCCAGCAGCAAATGCTGCGCCAGGGGGATTGAAGCTTTCTTT
CASSKCCARGIEAFF
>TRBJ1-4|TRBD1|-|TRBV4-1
TGCGCCAGCAGCCATTCGGGACAGGGAGATGAAAAACTGTTTTTT
CASSHSGQGDEKLFF
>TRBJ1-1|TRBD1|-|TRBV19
TGTGCCAGTAGCGCCCTGACAGGGATCAACACTGAAGCTTTCTTT
CASSALTGINTEAFF
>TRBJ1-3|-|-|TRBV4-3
TGCGCCAGCAGCCTGGCAGGGGCAGACACCATATATTTT
CASSLAGADTIYF
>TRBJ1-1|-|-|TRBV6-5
TGTGCCAGCAGTTCCCGGGCCACACAGAACTCTGAAGCTTTCTTT
CASSSRATQNSEAFF
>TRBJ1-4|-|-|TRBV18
TGTGCCAGCTCACCACGTTCGCTGCTAGCAGAAAAACTGTTTTTT
CASSPRSLLAEKLFF
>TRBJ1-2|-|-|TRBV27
TGTGCCAGCAGACCGGACACCATTAACTATGGCTACACCTTC
CASRPDTINYGYTF
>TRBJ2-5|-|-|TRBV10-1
TGCGCCAGCAGTGAATCCCCGGTACCCCAAGAGACCCAGTACTTC
CASSESPVPQETQYF
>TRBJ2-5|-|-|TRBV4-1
TGCGCCAGCAGCCAAGGGACCGGGACACAAGAAGAGACCCAGTACTTC
CASSQGTGTQEETQYF
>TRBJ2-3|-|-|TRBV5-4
TGTGCCAGCAGCCGTGGGGGGCGGAGCACAGATACGCAGTATTTT
CASSRGGRSTDTQYF
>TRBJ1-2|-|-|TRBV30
TGTGCCTGGAGTGTACGGACACTCCTCTATGGCTACACCTTC
CAWSVRTLLYGYTF
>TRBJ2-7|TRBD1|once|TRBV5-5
TGTGCCAGCAGCTCAAGGACAGGGGGCATGAGGGAGCAGTACTTC
CASSSRTGGMREQYF
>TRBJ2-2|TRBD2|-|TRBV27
TGTGCCAGCAGAGGACTAGCGGGAGGCACCGGGGAGCTGTTTTTT
CASRGLAGGTGELFF
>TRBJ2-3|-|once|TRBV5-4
TGTGCCAGCAGCATGAACAGCTACCTTAGCACAGATACGCAGTATTTT
CASSMNSYLSTDTQYF
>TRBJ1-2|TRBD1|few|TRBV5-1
TGCGCCAGCAGGAGGGACAGGGGTTTCTCTGGCTACACCTTC
CASRRDRGFSGYTF
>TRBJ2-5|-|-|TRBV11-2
TGTGCCAGCAGCTTAGTAAGAGAGACCCAGTACTTC
CASSLVRETQYF
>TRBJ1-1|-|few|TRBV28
TGTGCCAGCAGTCGGACAGACTCGAACACTGAAGCTTTCTTT
CASSRTDSNTEAFF
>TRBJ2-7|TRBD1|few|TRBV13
TGTGCCAGCAGCTCACCGGGACAGGGGGTCTACGAGCAGTACTTC
CASSSPGQGVYEQYF
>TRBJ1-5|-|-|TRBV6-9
TGTGCCAGCAGTTATAACGCGGGGGGTCAGCCCCAGCATTTT
CASSYNAGGQPQHF
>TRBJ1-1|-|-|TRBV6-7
TGTGCCAGCAGTTACGAGAACACTGAAGCTTTCTTT
CASSYENTEAFF
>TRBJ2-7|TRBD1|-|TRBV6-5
TGTGCCAGCAGTTTATTCGGGACAGGGGAGGAGCAGTACTTC
CASSLFGTGEEQYF
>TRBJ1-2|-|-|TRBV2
TGTGCCAGCGGTTCCGCCCTTTACACCTTC
CASGSALYTF
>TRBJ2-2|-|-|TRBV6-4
TGTGCCAGCAGTGACAGCTGGAACACCGGGGAGCTGTTTTTT
CASSDSWNTGELFF
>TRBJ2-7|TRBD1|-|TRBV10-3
TGTGCCATCAGTGCCCCGGGACAGGGGAACGAGCAGTACTTC
CAISAPGQGNEQYF
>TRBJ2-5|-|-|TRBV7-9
TGTGCCAGCAGAAACCGGGGGGAGACCCAGTACTTC
CASRNRGETQYF
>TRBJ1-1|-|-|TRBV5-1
TGCGCCAGCAGCTGGACCGGGAGGGCTCAGGACACTGAAGCTTTCTTT
CASSWTGRAQDTEAFF